This T cell receptor (beta chain) was sequenced in a study of T cell repertoires in cytomegalovirus infection. V gave up 1 base and J gave up 6 bases, with 10 bases separating them. The CDR3 is made up of 13 amino acids. TCRdb used MiXCR to reprocess the reads, holding one entry per CDR3 protein. Among 270,000 or so distinct CDR3 sequences listed, 17% were seen once. This clonotype has at least ten counts. The receptor's source is a human donor in good health (CMV status not recorded). Some clones in this sample may be carry-over from other donors' samples. The genes are TRBV12-3 or TRBV12-4 and TRBJ2-7, with D unresolved. Sequences were obtained from CD8+ T cells from PBMCs. CDR3 bases: TGTGCCAGCAGTTTAGGCCCCCCTCGCGAGCAGTACTTC. Amino acids: CASSLGPPREQYF.